Listed below are T cell receptor beta chains from one sample, sequenced in a study of control samples from healthy donors and cancer patients. Profiled with immunoSEQ multiplex PCR; TCRdb holds only in-frame clones, not every one. Of some 64,000 clones listed, approximately 87% are singletons. The sequencing input was PBMCs. Source of these receptors: a woman aged 45-65 years with head and neck cancer. CDR3s include the opening cysteine and the closing phenylalanine or tryptophan.

TRBV6-5	TRBJ1-3	CASSYSRPSSGNTIYF
TRBV7-9	TRBJ1-1	CASSLGVPGEAFF
TRBV6-5	TRBJ2-7	CASRWQTFYEQYF
TRBV2	TRBJ2-5	CASTPLGVAEETQYF
TRBV19	TRBJ2-7	CASRDRGTYEQYF
TRBV4-3	TRBJ2-2	CASSQQAPGNTGELFF
TRBV29-1	TRBJ1-6	CSAGTGLNSPLHF
TRBV19	TRBJ1-6	CASSLANTNSPLHF
TRBV9	TRBJ2-7	CASSVGDSHSGYEQYF
TRBV5-1	TRBJ1-3	CASSLGGQTYRSGNTIYF
TRBV7-2	TRBJ2-1	CASSSRGEQFF
TRBV6-5	TRBJ2-2	CASKPGLGGGELFF
TRBV7-2	TRBJ2-5	CASSYSKLRGQETQYF
TRBV11-2	TRBJ1-1	CASSLGSKNTEAFF
TRBV18	TRBJ2-1	CASSPSYNEQFF
TRBV30	TRBJ1-5	CAWSQGQREQPQHF
TRBV4-2	TRBJ1-5	CASSQFGLQAPNQPQHF